These 27 T cell receptor beta chains share one sample of origin, sequenced in a study of graft-versus-host responses after intestinal transplantation. These receptors have no identified antigens. Generated by immunoSEQ multiplex PCR, the TCRdb table keeps only in-frame clones and is missing some. The table lists 100,000 to 140,000 clones, about 91% of them singletons. Sample: unstimulated CD4+ T cells sorted from spleen or lymph node cells, taken before transplant. Source of these receptors: a human donor who was the organ donor for an intestinal transplant.

The CDR3 coding sequence is TGTGCCAGCAGCTTGAACTATTTCGTTACTGAAGCTTTCTTT. As protein: CASSLNYFVTEAFF. The chain couples TRBV5-4 to TRBJ1-1; D gene uncertain. The length of the CDR3 is 14 residues. Trimming removed 1 base from V and 5 bases from J, with 12 bases in between. Germline V gives CDR1 SGHNT, CDR2 YYREEE (reference sequence).

This chain connects TRBV7-3 to TRBJ2-7; weak D call: TRBD1 (5 bases). There are 13 residues in the CDR3. CDR1 SGHTA and CDR2 FQGTGA come from the germline V gene. V lost 3 bases to trimming and J lost 5 bases, with 11 bases between them. The CDR3 here is CASSLGRENEQYF. The CDR3 DNA is TGTGCCAGCAGCTTGGGCAGGGAAAACGAGCAGTACTTC. The entire variable domain, with the rest obtained from reference TRBV7-3 and TRBJ2-7, is as follows: GAGVSQTPSNKVTEKGKYVELRCDPISGHTALYWYRQSLGQGPEFLIYFQGTGAADDSGLPNDRFFAVRPEGSVSTLKIQRTERGDSAVYLCASSLGRENEQYFGPGTRLTVT.

The V call is TRBV7-2, the J call TRBJ1-1, with unresolved D. The CDR3 has 13 amino acids. V lost 2 bases and J lost 1, with 5 bases in between. In germline, CDR1 is SGHTA, CDR2 FQGNSA. In nucleotides, the CDR3 is TGTGCCAGCAGCTTAAAAGAGAACACTGAAGCTTTCTTT. Protein: CASSLKENTEAFF. The full variable domain, its missing parts supplied by reference TRBV7-2 and TRBJ1-1, is GAGVSQSPSNKVTEKGKDVELRCDPISGHTALYWYRQSLGQGLEFLIYFQGNSAPDKSGLPSDRFSAERTGGSVSTLTIQRTQQEDSAVYLCASSLKENTEAFFGQGTRLTVV.

This sequence joins TRBV6-4 and TRBJ1-5; no clear D. The V end was cut by 6 bases, the J end by 3 bases, with 9 bases between. The germline V gene encodes CDR1 MRHNA and CDR2 SNTAGT. The CDR3 spans 13 residues. CDR3 residues: CASSPESNQPQHF. CDR3 nucleotide sequence: TGTGCCAGCAGCCCAGAATCCAATCAGCCCCAGCATTTT.

The gene calls are TRBV15 and TRBJ2-5; D is possibly TRBD1 or TRBD2 (5 bases each). This CDR3 spans 15 amino acids. V lost 0 bases and J 2 bases, leaving 10 bases between the germline ends. Per the germline V gene, CDR1 is LNHNV and CDR2 is YYDKDF (reference sequence). CDR3 loop: CATSRDRGRQETQYF. Here the CDR3 DNA reads TGTGCCACCAGCAGAGACCGGGGCAGACAAGAGACCCAGTACTTC.

The table lists this clone with a count of one. The genes are TRBV7-2 and TRBJ2-5, with 16 bases lining up with TRBD2. The length of the CDR3 is 17 residues. V trimming: 5 bases; J trimming: 7 bases; junction bases outside the gene matches: 10. Germline-derived CDR1 and CDR2 are SGHTA and FQGNSA. CDR3 region: CASSLTGTSGRAGTQYF. Written as DNA, the CDR3 is TGTGCCAGCAGCCTAACCGGGACTAGCGGGAGGGCCGGGACCCAGTACTTC. The variable domain in full, completed from reference TRBV7-2 and TRBJ2-5, reads GAGVSQSPSNKVTEKGKDVELRCDPISGHTALYWYRQSLGQGLEFLIYFQGNSAPDKSGLPSDRFSAERTGGSVSTLTIQRTQQEDSAVYLCASSLTGTSGRAGTQYFGPGTRLLVL.

This clone came up once. The chain has TRBV28 and TRBJ2-7; D not resolved. The ends were cut back, 2 bases at V and 2 bases at J, with 13 bases in the middle. CDR3 length: 15 residues. Germline values: CDR1 MDHEN, CDR2 SYDVKM. CDR3 protein: CASSLGTRLTYEQYF. The CDR3 DNA follows: TGTGCCAGCAGTTTAGGTACACGGCTCACCTACGAGCAGTACTTC.

The gene calls are TRBV9 and TRBJ2-7; D unclear. Germline loops: CDR1 SGDLS, CDR2 YYNGEE. This CDR3 has 12 residues. The ends were cut back, 6 bases at V and 5 bases at J, with 12 bases in the middle. CDR3 in DNA: TGTGCCAGCAACTCATTTCCCCACGAGCAGTACTTC. This translates into CASNSFPHEQYF.

The V call is TRBV27, the J call TRBJ1-1; D may be TRBD1 (5 bases). CDR3 length: 14 residues. From germline, CDR1 is MNHEY and CDR2 SMNVEV (reference sequence). V gave up 3 bases and J gave up 5 bases, with 13 bases separating them. CDR3 in amino acids: CASSFQGAGTEAFF. CDR3 bases: TGTGCCAGCAGTTTTCAGGGCGCAGGGACTGAAGCTTTCTTT.

The chain recombines TRBV6-1 with TRBJ2-5; no clear D. Trimming took 4 bases from V and 5 from J, leaving 11 bases between them. This CDR3 comprises 13 residues. Germline V gives CDR1 MNHNS, CDR2 SASEGT. The CDR3 DNA follows: TGTGCCAGCAGTGGACATCGGATGGAGACCCAGTACTTC. Its protein is CASSGHRMETQYF.

This clone was counted a few times. This chain uses TRBV7-9 with TRBJ2-7, with a possible D match to TRBD1 (5 bases). The CDR3 is made up of 15 amino acids. In germline, CDR1 is SEHNR, CDR2 FQNEAQ (reference sequence). The ends were cut back, 3 bases at V and 0 bases at J, with 12 bases in the middle. The CDR3 DNA reads TGTGCCAGCAGCTTGGCAGGGTCCCACTCCTACGAGCAGTACTTC. Its translation: CASSLAGSHSYEQYF.

This chain uses TRBV11-2 with TRBJ2-2, with D unresolved. The length of the CDR3 is 15 residues. In germline, CDR1 is SGHAT, CDR2 FQNNGV. Trimming took 2 bases from V and 1 from J, leaving 8 bases between them. The CDR3 spells CASSLTTLNTGELFF. Written as DNA, the CDR3 is TGTGCCAGCAGCTTAACTACTCTGAACACCGGGGAGCTGTTTTTT. Variable domain in full (rest from reference TRBV11-2 and TRBJ2-2): EAGVAQSPRYKIIEKRQSVAFWCNPISGHATLYWYQQILGQGPKLLIQFQNNGVVDDSQLPKDRFSAERLKGVDSTLKIQPAKLEDSAVYLCASSLTTLNTGELFFGEGSRLTVL.

The gene calls are TRBV4-2 and TRBJ2-5, with 8 bases that match TRBD2. Germline lookup yields CDR1 LGHNA and CDR2 YNFKEQ. The V gene end was trimmed by 1 base and the J gene end by 7 bases; junction bases not matched to a gene: 8. The CDR3 totals 15 residues. CDR3 sequence reads: CASSQALTSEVTQYF. Here the CDR3 DNA reads TGTGCCAGCAGCCAAGCTCTGACTAGCGAGGTGACCCAGTACTTC.

The V call is TRBV6-6, the J call TRBJ2-1, with a possible D match to TRBD2 (6 bases). Germline CDR1 is MNHNY and CDR2 is SVGAGI (reference sequence). The CDR3 has 15 residues. Trimming took 5 bases from V and 5 from J, leaving 16 bases between them. In DNA form, the CDR3 reads TGTGCCAGCAGTAATCGGAGGGTATCGAACAATGAGCAGTTCTTC. The encoded protein is CASSNRRVSNNEQFF.

The chain couples TRBV11-3 to TRBJ2-2; 9 bases are a match to TRBD2. Germline assignment: CDR1 SGHNT and CDR2 YENEEA. CDR3 size: 18 residues. V lost 1 base and J lost 5; bases outside the gene matches: 11. The CDR3 DNA reads as TGTGCCAGCAGCTTAGGGCAAGCGGGGGGCCTGGGAACCGGGGAGCTGTTTTTT. Protein: CASSLGQAGGLGTGELFF.

This clone was counted a few times. This rearrangement joins TRBV5-1 to TRBJ2-5, with unresolved D. The germline V and J ends were trimmed by 0 bases and 6 bases, with 9 bases remaining between them. Germline-derived CDR1 and CDR2 are SGHRS and YFSETQ. The CDR3 consists of 13 residues. In nucleotides, the CDR3 is TGCGCCAGCAGCTTGGAAGCTTTTCAGACCCAGTACTTC. Amino acid sequence: CASSLEAFQTQYF.

The genes are TRBV7-9 and TRBJ1-2; maybe TRBD1 (5 bases). The CDR3 loop spans 13 amino acids. V shed 1 base and J shed 2 bases, with 5 bases lying between them. From germline, CDR1 is SEHNR and CDR2 FQNEAQ (reference sequence). CDR3 nucleotide sequence: TGTGCCAGCAGCTTAGGGGGCAACTATGGCTACACCTTC. Protein sequence: CASSLGGNYGYTF.

V gene TRBV7-4 combines with J gene TRBJ2-1; D remains ambiguous. Trimming removed 5 bases at V and 8 bases at J, with 16 bases between. From germline, CDR1 is SGHVT and CDR2 SQSDAQ. This CDR3 is 14 amino acids long. The CDR3 protein is CASSQTPGAYEQFF. The CDR3 region has the DNA TGTGCCAGCAGCCAAACCCCGGGTGCTTATGAGCAGTTCTTC.

The chain employs TRBV7-8 and TRBJ2-2; D unresolved. CDR3 length: 13 residues. Germline CDR1 SGHVS, CDR2 FQNEAQ. Deletions cut 5 bases from V and 3 bases from J, with 7 bases between. The CDR3: CASSIDYTGELFF. The CDR3 coding sequence is TGTGCCAGCAGCATAGACTACACCGGGGAGCTGTTTTTT.

The rearrangement joins TRBV7-6 to TRBJ2-7, with 7 bases lining up with TRBD1. V was clipped by 5 bases and J by 5 bases; unmatched bases: 3. Germline V gene lookup returns CDR1 SGHVS and CDR2 FNYEAQ. This CDR3 has 12 amino acids. The CDR3 DNA follows: TGTGCCAGCAGCAACACAGGGGACGAGCAGTACTTC. Translated, it gives CASSNTGDEQYF.

This rearrangement joins TRBV14 to TRBJ1-3; TRBD1 agrees at 7 bases. J was trimmed by 0 bases and V by 3 bases; bases with no gene match: 2. This CDR3 region has 15 residues. Germline V gene data show CDR1 as SGHDN and CDR2 as FVKESK. Written as DNA, the CDR3 is TGTGCCAGCAGCCATAGGGACAGCTCTGGAAACACCATATATTTT. Translated, it gives CASSHRDSSGNTIYF.

This clone was seen a single time. The chain is built from TRBV5-1 and TRBJ2-1; 7 bases agree with TRBD2. Trimming removed 4 bases from V and 9 bases from J; junction bases left unmatched: 13. CDR1 and CDR2 from the germline V gene are SGHRS and YFSETQ. The CDR3 runs to 15 residues. CDR3 sequence (DNA): TGCGCCAGCAGCCCCCAGGCGGGAGTGTCGGTTGAGCAGTTCTTC. Its protein product is CASSPQAGVSVEQFF.

V is TRBV6-5 and J is TRBJ1-5; no reliable D call. This CDR3 is 16 amino acids long. Trimming removed 0 bases at V and 9 bases at J, with 18 bases between. Germline V gives CDR1 MNHEY, CDR2 SVGAGI. CDR3 amino acids: CASSYSAAGTGWPQHF. CDR3 DNA sequence: TGTGCCAGCAGTTACTCAGCGGCTGGCACCGGTTGGCCCCAGCATTTT.

V usage is TRBV18 and J usage is TRBJ2-7; possible D gene TRBD2, 6 bases. The CDR3 loop spans 19 amino acids. The ends were cut back, 3 bases at V and 4 bases at J, with 28 bases in the middle. CDR1 is KGHSH, CDR2 LQKENI, per germline. Here the CDR3 reads CASSPTSSPAGSLYYEQYF. DNA of the CDR3: TGTGCCAGCTCACCTACCTCTAGCCCGGCGGGATCCTTATATTACGAGCAGTACTTC.

This chain uses TRBV6-5 with TRBJ1-2; 9 bases map to TRBD1. J was trimmed by 2 bases and V by 6 bases; bases with no gene match: 4. CDR3 length: 14 amino acids. Looked up from germline, CDR1 is MNHEY and CDR2 is SVGAGI. The DNA of the CDR3 is TGTGCCAGCAGGCGGACAGGGGTAAACTATGGCTACACCTTC. It translates to CASRRTGVNYGYTF.

The chain couples TRBV7-9 to TRBJ2-7; possibly TRBD2 for D (6 bases). Germline V lookup: CDR1 SEHNR, CDR2 FQNEAQ (reference sequence). Between the trimmed V and J ends, which lost 1 base and 2 bases, there was a span of 9 bases. The CDR3 consists of 14 residues. For the CDR3, the DNA is TGTGCCAGCAGCTTAGGTACGGGGGCCTACGAGCAGTACTTC. Protein sequence: CASSLGTGAYEQYF.

V and J are TRBV18 and TRBJ2-3, with a tentative D call TRBD2 (6 bases). V shed 0 bases and J shed 0 bases, with 7 bases lying between them. This CDR3 spans 15 amino acids. Germline V gene data show CDR1 as KGHSH and CDR2 as LQKENI. The CDR3 loop is CASSPPGGSTDTQYF. CDR3 sequence (DNA): TGTGCCAGCTCACCACCTGGAGGGAGCACAGATACGCAGTATTTT.